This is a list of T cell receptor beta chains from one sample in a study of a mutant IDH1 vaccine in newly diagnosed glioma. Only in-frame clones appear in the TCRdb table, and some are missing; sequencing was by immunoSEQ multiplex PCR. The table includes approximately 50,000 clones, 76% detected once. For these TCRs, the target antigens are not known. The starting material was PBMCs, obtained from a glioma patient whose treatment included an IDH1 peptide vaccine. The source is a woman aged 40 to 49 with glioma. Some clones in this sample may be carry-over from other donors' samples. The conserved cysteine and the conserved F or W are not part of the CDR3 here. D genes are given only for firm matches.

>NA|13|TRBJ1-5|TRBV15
ATSRDLGGGQPQH
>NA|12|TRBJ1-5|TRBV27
ASSLFRGDQPQH
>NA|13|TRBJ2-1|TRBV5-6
ASSIDGFSYNEQF
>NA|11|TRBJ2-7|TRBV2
ASSEGRAYEQY
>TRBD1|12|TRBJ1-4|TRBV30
AWRGDRGNEKLF
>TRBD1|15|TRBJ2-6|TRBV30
AWRRGTASSGANVLT
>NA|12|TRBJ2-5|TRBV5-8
ASSLAQGWGTQY
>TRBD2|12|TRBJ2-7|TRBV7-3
ASSLAGGPYEQY
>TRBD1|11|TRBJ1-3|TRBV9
ASSETWDRAIY
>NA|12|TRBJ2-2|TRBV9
ASSDARGSGELF
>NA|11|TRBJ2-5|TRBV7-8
ASSPWGEETQY
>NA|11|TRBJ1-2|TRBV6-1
ASKKVPQDGYT
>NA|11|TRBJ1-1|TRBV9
ASSVGSNTEAF
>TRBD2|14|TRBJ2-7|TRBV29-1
SVQGLASGSSYEQY
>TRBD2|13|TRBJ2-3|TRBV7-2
ASTKSSPGGSRQY
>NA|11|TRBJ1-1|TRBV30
AWTGTLPTEAF
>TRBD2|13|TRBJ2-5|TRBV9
ASSVGAGGRETQY
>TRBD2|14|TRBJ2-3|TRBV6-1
ASSGPGGGGPDTQY
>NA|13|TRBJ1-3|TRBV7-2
ASSLEIGSGNTIY
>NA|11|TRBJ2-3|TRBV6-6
ASTRGRTDTQY
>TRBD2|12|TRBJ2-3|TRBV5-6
ASSLSGRADTQY
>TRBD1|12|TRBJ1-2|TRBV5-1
ASRRDSPGPGYT
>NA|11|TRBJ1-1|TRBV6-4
ASSGRLGTEAF
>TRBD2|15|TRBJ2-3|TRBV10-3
AISGTEGLAGTDTQY
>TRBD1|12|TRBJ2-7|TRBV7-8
ASSFRTGAGEQY
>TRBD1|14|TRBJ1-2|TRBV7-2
ASSLDSGQGIYGYT
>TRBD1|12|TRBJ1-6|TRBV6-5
ASSRQGLSSPLH
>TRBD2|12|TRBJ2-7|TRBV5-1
ASSSGGRAYEQY